Shown below are 27 T cell receptor beta chains from a single sample sequenced in a study of shared clonotypes between healthy human individuals. Generated by immunoSEQ multiplex PCR, the TCRdb table keeps only in-frame clones and is missing some. The sample gives more than 2,000,000 clones, approximately 95% of which show up once; about 0.37% is in the top ten. The sequencing sample was made of naive CD4+ T cells from PBMCs. Subset meaning: CD45RA+ positively selected. Receptors originate from a man aged 18-30 years in good health. Some clones in this sample may be carry-over from other donors' samples.

Comment on this clone: Other DNA sequences in the sample encode the same CDR3. The chain couples TRBV5-1 to TRBJ2-3; D is undetermined. CDR1 is SGHRS, CDR2 YFSETQ, per germline. V was shortened by 3 bases and J by 3 bases, with 8 bases between the two germline ends. CDR3 length equals 13 residues. CDR3 nucleotide sequence: TGCGCCAGCAGCTCGGGCCCGACAGATACGCAGTATTTT. The encoded protein is CASSSGPTDTQYF. Full variable domain (rest looked up from reference TRBV5-1 and TRBJ2-3): KAGVTQTPRYLIKTRGQQVTLSCSPISGHRSVSWYQQTPGQGLQFLFEYFSETQRNKGNFPGRFSGRQFSNSRSEMNVSTLELGDSALYLCASSSGPTDTQYFGPGTRLTVL.

The chain recombines TRBV7-8 with TRBJ2-5; D gene ambiguous. V lost 0 bases and J lost 5, with 10 bases in between. This CDR3 has 14 residues. Germline assignment: CDR1 SGHVS and CDR2 FQNEAQ. In DNA form, the CDR3 reads TGTGCCAGCAGCTTAGCTGGGGTCGGGGAGACCCAGTACTTC. The encoded protein is CASSLAGVGETQYF.

As DNA, the CDR3 is TGTGCCAGCAGTTACTGGCCTTATGGGGCCAAAAACATTCAGTACTTC. It specifies CASSYWPYGAKNIQYF. The V and J genes are TRBV6-5 and TRBJ2-4; unclear D gene. The germline CDR1 and CDR2 sequences are MNHEY and SVGAGI. The V end lost 1 base, the J end lost 1 base, and 11 bases lay between the germline ends. This CDR3 comprises 16 residues.

With respect to this clone: The same CDR3 is also encoded by other DNA sequences in this sample. The V gene is TRBV11-2, the J gene TRBJ2-7; D possibly matches TRBD1 or TRBD2 (5 bases each). The CDR3 is made up of 15 amino acids. V lost 1 base, J lost 0 bases, and 10 bases lay in between. Germline V CDR1 and CDR2: SGHAT, FQNNGV. CDR3 loop: CASSLVRGSSYEQYF. DNA for the CDR3: TGTGCCAGCAGCTTAGTGAGGGGAAGCTCCTACGAGCAGTACTTC.

A word on this clone: At one end, the junction sequence differs from germline, possibly due to a read error. V usage is TRBV18 and J usage is TRBJ2-7; D gene unclear. Germline V gives CDR1 KGHSH, CDR2 LQKENI. CDR3 size: 13 residues. CDR3 region: CASSPADGARSNF. The CDR3, as DNA: TGTGCCAGCTCACCGGCGGACGGAGCCCGCAGTAACTTC.

The chain has TRBV6-5 and TRBJ2-1; D possibly corresponds to TRBD1 (5 bases). Trimming shortened V by 4 bases and J by 5 bases, and 12 bases separated the two germline ends. Germline CDR1 MNHEY, CDR2 SVGAGI. The CDR3 spans 14 residues. The CDR3 DNA is TGTGCCAGCAGTTCGTTAGGGGAAAACAATGAGCAGTTCTTC. This codes for CASSSLGENNEQFF.

This rearrangement joins TRBV19 to TRBJ1-5; D remains ambiguous. CDR1 is LNHDA and CDR2 is SQIVND in the germline V gene (reference sequence). The CDR3 consists of 15 residues. V was cut by 3 bases and J by 2 bases, with 11 bases left in between. The CDR3 DNA reads TGTGCCAGTAGTATCCACTCTACCGGCAATCAGCCCCAGCATTTT. The encoded protein is CASSIHSTGNQPQHF. The full variable domain, its missing parts supplied by reference TRBV19 and TRBJ1-5, is DGGITQSPKYLFRKEGQNVTLSCEQNLNHDAMYWYRQDPGQGLRLIYYSQIVNDFQKGDIAEGYSVSREKKESFPLTVTSAQKNPTAFYLCASSIHSTGNQPQHFGDGTRLSIL.

The chain uses TRBV7-8 and TRBJ2-3, with D possibly being TRBD1 (6 bases). This CDR3 is built from 15 residues. CDR1 is SGHVS and CDR2 is FQNEAQ in the germline V gene. Trimming removed 5 bases at V and 0 bases at J, with 12 bases between. The CDR3 bases are TGTGCCAGCAGCCAGGGGTCCGGAAGCACAGATACGCAGTATTTT. As protein: CASSQGSGSTDTQYF.

Here the CDR3 reads CASSPTVANYGYTF. The CDR3 nucleotides read TGTGCCAGCAGCCCGACAGTAGCTAACTATGGCTACACCTTC. This chain connects TRBV7-2 to TRBJ1-2; D is possibly TRBD1 (5 bases). The CDR3 sequence is 14 residues long. Germline V CDR1 and CDR2: SGHTA, FQGNSA. V was trimmed by 5 bases and J by 0 bases, leaving 10 bases between them.

The chain combines TRBV6-5 with TRBJ2-7; D is uncertain. CDR1 and CDR2 (germline): MNHEY, SVGAGI. The V end lost 7 bases, the J end lost 6 bases, and 22 bases lay between the germline ends. This CDR3 is built from 15 residues. Here the CDR3 DNA reads TGTGCCAGCACAAACGCCCCAAATTCCCTACGCGAGCAGTACTTC. Protein: CASTNAPNSLREQYF.

For this clone: Other DNA sequences from this sample encode an identical CDR3 as well. The rearrangement uses TRBV7-2 and TRBJ1-1; D is unclear. The CDR3 length is 12 residues. Germline loops: CDR1 SGHTA, CDR2 FQGNSA. Trimming removed 1 base from V and 5 bases from J, with 5 bases in between. CDR3 bases: TGTGCCAGCAGCTTAGGCTTTACTGAAGCTTTCTTT. As protein: CASSLGFTEAFF. The whole variable domain, remainder taken from reference TRBV7-2 and TRBJ1-1, is GAGVSQSPSNKVTEKGKDVELRCDPISGHTALYWYRQSLGQGLEFLIYFQGNSAPDKSGLPSDRFSAERTGGSVSTLTIQRTQQEDSAVYLCASSLGFTEAFFGQGTRLTVV.

This clone was found a few times. J is TRBJ1-1 and V is TRBV7-9, with 9 nucleotides matching TRBD1. The ends lost 5 bases at V and 7 bases at J; junction bases unmatched: 5. The germline CDR1 and CDR2 sequences are SEHNR and FQNEAQ (reference sequence). This CDR3 region has 13 residues. CDR3 DNA sequence: TGTGCCAGCAGCCCGGGGGGACAGGGTGAAGCTTTCTTT. Encoded protein: CASSPGGQGEAFF.

This rearrangement joins TRBV5-4 to TRBJ2-5; TRBD1 aligns across 8 bases. The V and J ends lost 5 bases and 2 bases, in that order; junction bases with no gene match: 5. CDR1 is SGHNT and CDR2 is YYREEE in the germline V gene (reference sequence). The CDR3 is 14 amino acids. The DNA for the CDR3 is TGTGCCAGCAGGAGAGACAGGGGTCAAGAGACCCAGTACTTC. Translated, it gives CASRRDRGQETQYF.

The gene calls are TRBV28 and TRBJ2-7; 7 bases are shared with TRBD1. With V trimmed by 7 bases and J by 2 bases, 11 bases remained unmatched. Per the germline V gene, CDR1 is MDHEN and CDR2 is SYDVKM. The CDR3 runs 15 residues. Here the CDR3 reads CASKTQGTLPYEQYF. The DNA for the CDR3 is TGTGCCAGCAAGACACAGGGGACCCTTCCCTACGAGCAGTACTTC.

DNA of the CDR3: TGCGCCAGCAGCTCGGAACGGACAGCCGGCGGGGAGCTGTTTTTT. Translation: CASSSERTAGGELFF. The chain is built from TRBV5-1 and TRBJ2-2; tentative D call: TRBD1 (6 bases). V lost 3 bases and J 7 bases, leaving 16 bases between the germline ends. The CDR3 has 15 residues. Looked up from germline, CDR1 is SGHRS and CDR2 is YFSETQ.

The CDR3 DNA sequence: TGTGCCAGTAGTATTTTCGCGAGCGGGAGCACAGATACGCAGTATTTT. It translates to CASSIFASGSTDTQYF. The chain uses TRBV19 and TRBJ2-3; a weak D match, TRBD2 (6 bases). The CDR3 is 16 amino acids. CDR1 and CDR2 (germline): LNHDA, SQIVND (reference sequence). With 3 bases removed from V and 0 bases from J, the gap between germline ends came to 13 bases.

V gene TRBV7-8 combines with J gene TRBJ1-2; D is possibly TRBD1 (5 bases). V dropped 7 bases and J dropped 4 bases, with 25 bases sitting between them. CDR1 and CDR2 (germline): SGHVS, FQNEAQ. This CDR3 contains 17 residues. CDR3 coding DNA: TGTGCCAGCACCCCCCTCCCCGGGACTCACAATTCCTATGGCTACACCTTC. Translating gives CASTPLPGTHNSYGYTF.

Note on this clone: Within the sample, other DNA sequences also encode this same CDR3. V gene TRBV7-3 combines with J gene TRBJ2-5; 7 bases fit TRBD2. Germline lookup yields CDR1 SGHTA and CDR2 FQGTGA. The CDR3 length is 13 residues. Germline trimming cut 5 bases from V and 5 bases from J; bases unmatched to any gene: 5. The CDR3 bases are TGTGCCAGCAGCCTGTCCGGGGGGGAGACCCAGTACTTC. This codes for CASSLSGGETQYF.

This chain uses TRBV6-1 with TRBJ2-5; D not certain. The CDR3 is 15 residues long. Germline-derived CDR1 and CDR2 are MNHNS and SASEGT. V lost 6 bases to trimming and J lost 0 bases, with 14 bases between them. The CDR3: CASRGWQANQETQYF. The CDR3 DNA is TGTGCCAGCAGAGGTTGGCAGGCTAACCAAGAGACCCAGTACTTC.

This clone was seen just once. J is TRBJ1-5 and V is TRBV28; the match to TRBD1 covers 9 bases. With V trimmed by 5 bases and J by 9 bases, 8 bases remained unmatched. This CDR3 has 14 residues. Germline CDR1 MDHEN, CDR2 SYDVKM. CDR3 region: CASSPRQGVRPQHF. The CDR3 bases are TGTGCCAGCAGTCCCCGACAGGGGGTACGGCCCCAGCATTTT.

V usage is TRBV7-9 and J usage is TRBJ1-1; no reliable D call. The V end was cut by 2 bases, the J end by 6 bases, with 13 bases between. Germline V gene sequence: CDR1 SEHNR, CDR2 FQNEAQ (reference sequence). The CDR3 consists of 14 residues. The CDR3 protein is CASSLRFGEAEAFF. CDR3 in DNA: TGTGCCAGCAGCTTAAGATTTGGGGAGGCTGAAGCTTTCTTT.

The chain recombines TRBV6-5 with TRBJ1-5; D is ambiguous. With 6 bases removed from V and 0 bases from J, the gap between germline ends came to 6 bases. Germline assignment: CDR1 MNHEY and CDR2 SVGAGI. CDR3 length: 13 residues. The CDR3 is CASSVFSNQPQHF. The CDR3, as DNA: TGTGCCAGCAGCGTATTTAGCAATCAGCCCCAGCATTTT.

The V gene is TRBV6-6, the J gene TRBJ1-5; 7 nucleotides match TRBD1. V dropped 6 bases and J dropped 6; count of bases not matched to a gene: 8. CDR3 length equals 14 residues. Germline V CDR1 and CDR2: MNHNY, SVGAGI (reference sequence). In DNA form, the CDR3 reads TGTGCCAGCAGCTCGGCACAGGGGAGTCAGCCCCAGCATTTT. It is translated as CASSSAQGSQPQHF.

This chain connects TRBV5-1 to TRBJ2-1; 8 positions agree with TRBD2. V trimming: 4 bases; J trimming: 3 bases; junction bases outside the gene matches: 6. The CDR3 is 15 amino acids. Germline values: CDR1 SGHRS, CDR2 YFSETQ. CDR3 in DNA: TGCGCCAGCAGCCCCCAGCGGGAGTTCTACAATGAGCAGTTCTTC. Translation: CASSPQREFYNEQFF.

This sequence joins TRBV30 and TRBJ2-3; D is unresolved. The V and J ends lost 5 bases and 6 bases respectively, with 21 bases between them. Germline CDR1 and CDR2: GTSNPN and SVGIG (reference sequence). This CDR3 has 15 amino acids. CDR3 DNA sequence: TGTGCCTGGGCTGAAAACGGCGGAACAACCGATACGCAGTATTTT. Its protein product is CAWAENGGTTDTQYF.

A note on this clone: The germline gene is not matched at one end of the junction; a read error may be the cause. This chain joins TRBV6-5 and TRBJ1-3; TRBD1 is a possible D gene (5 bases). This CDR3 is built from 13 residues. Germline V gene data show CDR1 as MNHEY and CDR2 as SVGAGI. The CDR3 DNA sequence: TGCCGAGAGGGACGGATCTCTGGAAACACCATATATTTT. It translates to CREGRISGNTIYF.

Comments on this clone: This sample also contains other DNA sequences that code for the same CDR3. The chain links TRBV5-1 to TRBJ2-7; D may correspond to TRBD1 or TRBD2 (5 bases each). The CDR3 loop spans 15 amino acids. Germline CDR1 is SGHRS and CDR2 is YFSETQ. V lost 4 bases and J lost 4, with 18 bases in between. CDR3 residues: CASSGTGPWEYEQYF. In DNA form, the CDR3 reads TGCGCCAGCAGCGGAACGGGGCCTTGGGAATACGAGCAGTACTTC.